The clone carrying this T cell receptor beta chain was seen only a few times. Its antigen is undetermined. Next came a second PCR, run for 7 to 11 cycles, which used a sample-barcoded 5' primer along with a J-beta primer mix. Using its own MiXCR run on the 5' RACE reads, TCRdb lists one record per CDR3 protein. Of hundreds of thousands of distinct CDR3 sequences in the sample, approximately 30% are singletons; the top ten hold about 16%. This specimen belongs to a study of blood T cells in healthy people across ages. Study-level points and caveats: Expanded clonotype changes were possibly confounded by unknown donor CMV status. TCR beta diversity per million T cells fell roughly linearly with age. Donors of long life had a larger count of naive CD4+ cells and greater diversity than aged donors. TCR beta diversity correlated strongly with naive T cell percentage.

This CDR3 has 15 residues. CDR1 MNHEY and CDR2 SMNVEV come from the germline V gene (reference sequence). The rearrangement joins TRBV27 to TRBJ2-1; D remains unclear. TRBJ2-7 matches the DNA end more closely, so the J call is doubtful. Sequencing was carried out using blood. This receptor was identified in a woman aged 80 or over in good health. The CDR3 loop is CASSPRTAPHNEQYF. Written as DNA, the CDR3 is TGTGCCAGCAGTCCTCGGACGGCGCCGCACAATGAGCAGTACTTC.